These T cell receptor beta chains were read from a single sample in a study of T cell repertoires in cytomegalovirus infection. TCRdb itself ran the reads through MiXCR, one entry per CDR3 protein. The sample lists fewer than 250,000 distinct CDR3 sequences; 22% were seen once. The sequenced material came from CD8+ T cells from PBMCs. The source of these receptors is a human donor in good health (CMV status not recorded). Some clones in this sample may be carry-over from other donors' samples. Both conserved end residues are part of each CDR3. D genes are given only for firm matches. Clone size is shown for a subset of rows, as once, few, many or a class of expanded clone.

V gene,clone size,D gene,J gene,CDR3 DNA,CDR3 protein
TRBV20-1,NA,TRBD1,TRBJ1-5,TGCAGTGCTGAGACAGGGTCGGAAAGCAATCAGCCCCAGCATTTT,CSAETGSESNQPQHF
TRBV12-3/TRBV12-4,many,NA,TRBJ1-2,TGTGCCAGCGGAAGGACAGTCTTCTATGGCTACACCTTC,CASGRTVFYGYTF
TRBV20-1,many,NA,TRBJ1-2,TGCAGTCCCCATGGGGGCTACACCTTC,CSPHGGYTF
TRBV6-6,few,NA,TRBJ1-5,TGTGCCAGCAGTTCCTTCCGGGACACTTATAGCAATCAGCCCCAGCATTTT,CASSSFRDTYSNQPQHF
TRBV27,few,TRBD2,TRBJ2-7,TGTGCCAGCAGCCCCAGCGGCGGGAGCTCCTACGAGCAGTACTTC,CASSPSGGSSYEQYF
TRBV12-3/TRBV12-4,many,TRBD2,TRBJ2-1,TGTGCCAGCAGTTCCCCGACTAGCGGGGGGGCGAGGTACAATGAGCAGTTCTTC,CASSSPTSGGARYNEQFF
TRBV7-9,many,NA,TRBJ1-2,TGTGCCAGCAGCTTAGTTCCCCAGGGATACGACTATGGCTACACCTTC,CASSLVPQGYDYGYTF
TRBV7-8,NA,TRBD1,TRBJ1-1,TGTGCCAGCAGCCCGAGGACAGGGAAACCTCATTTGGGAGCTTTCTTT,CASSPRTGKPHLGAFF
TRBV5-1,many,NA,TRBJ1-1,TGCGCCAGCAACGAGGGCACTGAAGCTTTCTTT,CASNEGTEAFF
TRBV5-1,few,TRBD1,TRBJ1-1,TGCGCCAGCAGCACAGGACAGGGAGTAGGAGCTTTCTTT,CASSTGQGVGAFF
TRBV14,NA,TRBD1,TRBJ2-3,TGTGCCAGCAGCCGAAGACAGGGTGGAGATACGCAGTATTTT,CASSRRQGGDTQYF